The 11 T cell receptor beta chains reported below all come from one sample, sequenced in a study of OX40 agonist ivuxolimab in advanced cancers. Data came from immunoSEQ multiplex PCR; TCRdb stores just in-frame clones and leaves some out. The sample holds about 78,000 clones, about 84% seen once. Specimen: CD4+ or CD8+ T cells sorted from blood, collected in a trial of the OX40 agonist ivuxolimab. The receptors come from an adult with an advanced solid tumor such as melanoma, head and neck, liver or kidney cancer.

About this clone: Other nucleotide sequences from this sample produce the same CDR3. The genes are TRBV7-8 and TRBJ2-1; 8 bases fit TRBD1. The CDR3 contains 14 residues. In germline, CDR1 is SGHVS, CDR2 FQNEAQ. J gave up 4 bases and V 3 bases, and 2 bases lay outside the gene matches. This chain's CDR3 is CASSLRTGYNEQFF. CDR3 nucleotides: TGTGCCAGCAGCTTGAGGACAGGGTACAATGAGCAGTTCTTC.

The chain uses TRBV7-2 and TRBJ2-1; 7 bases align to TRBD1. With 5 bases clipped from V and 9 bases from J, the junction kept 10 bases outside the gene matches. Germline CDR1 and CDR2: SGHTA and FQGNSA. The CDR3 covers 14 residues. The CDR3 region is CASSPRQGRSEQFF. The CDR3 nucleotides read TGTGCCAGCAGCCCACGACAGGGCAGGAGTGAGCAGTTCTTC.

This chain links TRBV28 with TRBJ2-7, with D possibly TRBD1 on 6 matching bases. V lost 8 bases to trimming and J lost 0 bases, with 11 bases between them. The CDR3 covers 13 residues. The germline CDR1 and CDR2 sequences are MDHEN and SYDVKM. The CDR3 reads CASLDSSSYEQYV. The CDR3, as DNA: TGTGCCAGCTTGGACAGCAGCTCCTACGAGCAGTACGTC.

This clone was detected only a few times. The chain uses TRBV29-1 and TRBJ1-1; D not certain. Trimming took off 3 bases at V and 1 base at J, with 6 bases between the two ends. Looked up from germline, CDR1 is SQVTM and CDR2 is ANQGSEA. This CDR3 is built from 12 residues. The CDR3 protein is CSVELRNTEAFF. The CDR3 DNA sequence: TGCAGCGTTGAGTTGAGGAACACTGAAGCTTTCTTT.

This clone came up a few times. The chain combines TRBV2 with TRBJ2-2; D is perhaps TRBD2 (6 bases). Germline CDR1 and CDR2: SNHLY and FYNNEI. This CDR3 has 16 residues. The ends were cut back, 0 bases at V and 5 bases at J, with 13 bases in the middle. Written as DNA, the CDR3 is TGTGCCAGCAGTGAAGCGGGCGGGATGAGAACCGGGGAGCTGTTTTTT. It specifies CASSEAGGMRTGELFF.

The rearrangement uses TRBV27 and TRBJ1-5; TRBD1 matches 8 bases. CDR3 length: 16 residues. With V trimmed by 5 bases and J by 3 bases, 9 bases remained unmatched. From germline, CDR1 is MNHEY and CDR2 SMNVEV (reference sequence). Here the CDR3 reads CASSTIYRGNNQPQHF. CDR3 in DNA: TGTGCCAGCAGTACCATTTACAGGGGGAACAATCAGCCCCAGCATTTT.

The rearrangement joins TRBV7-9 to TRBJ2-3; 9 bases line up with TRBD2. Looked up from germline, CDR1 is SEHNR and CDR2 is FQNEAQ (reference sequence). V shed 5 bases and J 1 base; nucleotides not matched to a gene: 4. The CDR3 consists of 15 residues. CDR3 sequence: CASSRRTSGTDTQYF. The CDR3 DNA follows: TGTGCCAGCAGCCGAAGGACTAGCGGCACAGATACGCAGTATTTT.

V is TRBV5-1 and J is TRBJ2-5; D not resolved. This CDR3 has 12 residues. Germline CDR1 reads SGHRS; CDR2 reads YFSETQ. The V and J ends lost 3 bases and 3 bases respectively, with 6 bases between them. The CDR3 sequence is CASSYLKETQYF. Here the CDR3 DNA reads TGCGCCAGCAGCTACTTAAAAGAGACCCAGTACTTC.

The chain has TRBV29-1 and TRBJ2-1; D remains ambiguous. This CDR3 is built from 12 residues. Germline V gives CDR1 SQVTM, CDR2 ANQGSEA. V was trimmed by 5 bases and J by 7 bases, leaving 12 bases between them. This chain's CDR3 is CSVRPKANEQFF. CDR3 nucleotide sequence: TGCAGCGTTAGGCCAAAGGCGAATGAGCAGTTCTTC.

The chain employs TRBV11-2 and TRBJ1-2; no firm D call. Trimming shortened V by 0 bases and J by 8 bases, and 13 bases separated the two germline ends. CDR1 SGHAT and CDR2 FQNNGV come from the germline V gene. This CDR3 has 14 residues. CDR3: CASSLEVAHGGYTF. The CDR3, as DNA: TGTGCCAGCAGCTTAGAGGTGGCACATGGGGGCTACACCTTC. Supplemented by reference TRBV11-2 and TRBJ1-2, the full variable domain reads EAGVAQSPRYKIIEKRQSVAFWCNPISGHATLYWYQQILGQGPKLLIQFQNNGVVDDSQLPKDRFSAERLKGVDSTLKIQPAKLEDSAVYLCASSLEVAHGGYTFGSGTRLTVV.

The chain employs TRBV2 and TRBJ2-7; TRBD2 aligns across 12 bases. This CDR3 has 15 residues. Trimming at V came to 3 bases and at J to 6 bases, leaving 6 bases not matched to a gene. From germline, CDR1 is SNHLY and CDR2 FYNNEI. In DNA, the CDR3 is TGTGCCAGCAGTGACAGACTAGCGGGAGCGGGCGAGCAGTACTTC. This sequence encodes CASSDRLAGAGEQYF.